This TCR beta chain stems from a study of regulatory and conventional T cells in RAG deficiency. Points on this clone: Its specificity is not known.

The study's findings and limits: Shannon entropy fell and Simpson indices rose in RAG-deficient patients. Patient subsets had shorter CDR3s; Omenn Treg-Tconv overlap exceeded 75%. Omenn syndrome and CID/AS patients had 80 to 100-fold fewer unique Treg TCR beta sequences, versus approximately 9.6-fold elsewhere.

Clones were sequenced by immunoSEQ multiplex PCR, and TCRdb holds only the in-frame ones, with some missing. Of tens of thousands of clones in the sample, 85% to 90% are singletons; the top ten hold 0.45% to 0.6%. Blood CD4+ CD25-low CD127-high conventional T cells supplied the genomic DNA template. In germline, CDR1 is SGDLS, CDR2 YYNGEE. The CDR3 spans 14 residues. V was pared by 7 bases and J by 0 bases, with 13 bases between. These data also formed part of another study, on regulatory T cells. That work contributes: The PCR used 52 TRBV and 13 TRBJ primers. In patients, unique TRB V-J pairs were restricted and V/J usage skewed, especially in Tregs.

The chain employs TRBV9 and TRBJ1-1, with D maybe TRBD1 (5 bases). Sequenced material: CD4+ effector T cells sorted from blood. The sequence was collected from a human donor in good health. The CDR3 DNA reads as TGTGCCAGCCTCATCGGGACGTTGAACACTGAAGCTTTCTTT. It is translated as CASLIGTLNTEAFF.